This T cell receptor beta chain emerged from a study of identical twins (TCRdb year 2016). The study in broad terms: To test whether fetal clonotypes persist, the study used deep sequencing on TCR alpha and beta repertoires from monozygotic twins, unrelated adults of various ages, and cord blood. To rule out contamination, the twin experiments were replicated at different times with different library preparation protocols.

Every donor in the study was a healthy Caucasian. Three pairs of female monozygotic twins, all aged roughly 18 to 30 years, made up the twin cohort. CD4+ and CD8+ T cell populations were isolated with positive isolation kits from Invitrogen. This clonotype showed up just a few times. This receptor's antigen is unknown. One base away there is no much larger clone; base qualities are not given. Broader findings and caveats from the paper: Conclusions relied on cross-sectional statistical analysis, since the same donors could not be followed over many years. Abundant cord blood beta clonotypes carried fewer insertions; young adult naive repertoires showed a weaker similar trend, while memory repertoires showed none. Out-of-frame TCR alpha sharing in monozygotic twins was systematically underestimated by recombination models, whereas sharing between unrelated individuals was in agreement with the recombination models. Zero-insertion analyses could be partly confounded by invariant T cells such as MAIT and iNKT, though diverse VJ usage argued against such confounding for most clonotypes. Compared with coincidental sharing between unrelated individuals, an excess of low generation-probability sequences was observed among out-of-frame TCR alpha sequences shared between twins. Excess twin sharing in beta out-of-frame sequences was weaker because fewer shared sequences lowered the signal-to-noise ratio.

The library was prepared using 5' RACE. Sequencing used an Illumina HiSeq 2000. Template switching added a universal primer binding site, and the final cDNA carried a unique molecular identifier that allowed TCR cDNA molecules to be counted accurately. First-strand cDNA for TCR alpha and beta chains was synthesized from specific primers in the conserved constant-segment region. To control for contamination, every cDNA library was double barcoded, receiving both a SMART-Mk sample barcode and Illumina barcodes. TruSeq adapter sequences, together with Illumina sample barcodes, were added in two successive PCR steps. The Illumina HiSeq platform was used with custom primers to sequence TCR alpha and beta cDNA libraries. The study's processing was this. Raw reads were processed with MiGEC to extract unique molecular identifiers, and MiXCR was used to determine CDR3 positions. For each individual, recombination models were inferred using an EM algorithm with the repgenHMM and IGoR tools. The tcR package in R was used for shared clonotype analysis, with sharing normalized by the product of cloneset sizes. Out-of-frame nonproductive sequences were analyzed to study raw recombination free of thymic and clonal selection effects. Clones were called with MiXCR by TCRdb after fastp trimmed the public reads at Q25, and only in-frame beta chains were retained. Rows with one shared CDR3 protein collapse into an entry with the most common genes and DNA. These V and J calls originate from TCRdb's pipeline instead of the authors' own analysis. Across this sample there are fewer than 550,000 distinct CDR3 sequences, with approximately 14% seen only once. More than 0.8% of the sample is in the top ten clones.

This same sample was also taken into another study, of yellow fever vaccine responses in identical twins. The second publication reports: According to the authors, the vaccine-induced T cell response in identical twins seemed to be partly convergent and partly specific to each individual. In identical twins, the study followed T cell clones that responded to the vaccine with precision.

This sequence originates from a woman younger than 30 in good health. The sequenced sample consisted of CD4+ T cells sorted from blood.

The CDR3 protein: CASSLRSGQFSYEQYF. The sequenced DNA: TGTGCCAGCAGTTTGAGGTCAGGCCAATTCTCCTACGAGCAGTACTTC. Recombination connected TRBV12-3 or TRBV12-4 to TRBJ2-7, with no confidently assigned D gene. Trimming takes 3 bases from V and 0 bases from J, and the germline ends sit 15 bases apart. The CDR3 runs 16 residues from the cysteine to the phenylalanine. Only CDR3 DNA remains: 48 bases, in frame from the first base.